Listed below are T cell receptor beta chains from one sample, sequenced in a study of graft-versus-host responses after intestinal transplantation. Sequenced by immunoSEQ multiplex PCR; TCRdb stores in-frame clones only, minus some. The table records 3,800 or so clones, about 80% of them present only once. This specimen was ileum tissue, taken 105 days after intestinal transplantation. The receptor set was obtained from a human patient who received an intestinal transplant, so some T cells may come from the graft donor. Both conserved end residues are part of each CDR3. The order of the fields is clone size, D gene, V gene, J gene, CDR3 DNA, CDR3 protein. The D gene is left open where the match is weak. Some rows mark clone size as missing; the rest say once, few, many or name a class of expanded clone.

abundance: NA
d_gene: NA
v_gene: TRBV29-1
j_gene: TRBJ2-7
CDR3nt: TGCAGCGCCGCCGGGACATGGGGTTCCTACGAGCAGTACTTC
CDR3aa: CSAAGTWGSYEQYF

abundance: NA
d_gene: TRBD2
v_gene: TRBV5-1
j_gene: TRBJ2-3
CDR3nt: TGCGCCAGCAGCTTGCGCGGGAGGGGTGGCACAGATACGCAGTATTTT
CDR3aa: CASSLRGRGGTDTQYF

abundance: once
d_gene: NA
v_gene: TRBV19
j_gene: TRBJ1-2
CDR3nt: TGTGCCAGTAGTTTCTTGACAGCTAACTATGGCTACACCTTC
CDR3aa: CASSFLTANYGYTF

abundance: NA
d_gene: TRBD1
v_gene: TRBV6-1
j_gene: TRBJ2-7
CDR3nt: TGTGCCATCCAGGACAGGTCCTCCTACGAGCAGTACTTC
CDR3aa: CAIQDRSSYEQYF

abundance: NA
d_gene: NA
v_gene: TRBV18
j_gene: TRBJ2-7
CDR3nt: TGTGCCAGCTCACCAACGGGACCCTCCTACGAGCAGTACTTC
CDR3aa: CASSPTGPSYEQYF

abundance: NA
d_gene: NA
v_gene: TRBV5-5
j_gene: TRBJ2-3
CDR3nt: TGTGCCAGCAGCTGGGCACTCGGGCTGGGAGGCACAGATACGCAGTATTTT
CDR3aa: CASSWALGLGGTDTQYF

abundance: NA
d_gene: NA
v_gene: TRBV5-1
j_gene: TRBJ2-5
CDR3nt: TGCGCCAGCAGCTTCGCAGGGACAGAGACCCAGTACTTC
CDR3aa: CASSFAGTETQYF

abundance: NA
d_gene: TRBD1
v_gene: TRBV4-1
j_gene: TRBJ2-7
CDR3nt: TGCGCCAGCAGTTTTATGGGACAGGGACCCCCCTACGAGCAGTACTTC
CDR3aa: CASSFMGQGPPYEQYF

abundance: NA
d_gene: TRBD1
v_gene: TRBV5-1
j_gene: TRBJ1-1
CDR3nt: TGCGCCAGCAGCCCCCGGGGACAGGAGAACACTGAAGCTTTCTTT
CDR3aa: CASSPRGQENTEAFF

abundance: NA
d_gene: NA
v_gene: TRBV2
j_gene: TRBJ1-6
CDR3nt: TGTGCCAGCAGTGGGTGGGCAGCCTATAATTCACCCCTCCACTTT
CDR3aa: CASSGWAAYNSPLHF

abundance: NA
d_gene: NA
v_gene: TRBV27
j_gene: TRBJ1-6
CDR3nt: TGTGCCAGCAGTCCATTAGGGGTGGCCAGCTCCTATAATTCACCCCTCCACTTT
CDR3aa: CASSPLGVASSYNSPLHF

abundance: NA
d_gene: TRBD2
v_gene: TRBV27
j_gene: TRBJ2-2
CDR3nt: TGTGCCAGCAGGGAACTAGCGGGGGCGAGCACCGGGGAGCTGTTTTTT
CDR3aa: CASRELAGASTGELFF

abundance: NA
d_gene: NA
v_gene: TRBV25-1
j_gene: TRBJ2-2
CDR3nt: TGTGCCAGCAGTGTGGGGGGGCGACCGGAGCTGTTTTTT
CDR3aa: CASSVGGRPELFF

abundance: NA
d_gene: TRBD1
v_gene: TRBV12-5
j_gene: TRBJ2-7
CDR3nt: TGTGCTAGTGGTTCAAGAGACAGGGGCCACGAGCAGTACTTC
CDR3aa: CASGSRDRGHEQYF

abundance: NA
d_gene: NA
v_gene: TRBV6-5
j_gene: TRBJ1-1
CDR3nt: TGTGCCAGCAGTTACTCGGGAGACGACACTGAAGCTTTCTTT
CDR3aa: CASSYSGDDTEAFF

abundance: NA
d_gene: TRBD1
v_gene: TRBV25-1
j_gene: TRBJ1-2
CDR3nt: TGTGCCAGCACCCGGGACAGTCCTAACTATGGCTACACCTTC
CDR3aa: CASTRDSPNYGYTF

abundance: NA
d_gene: TRBD2
v_gene: TRBV14
j_gene: TRBJ2-3
CDR3nt: TGTGCCAGCAGCCTAGCGGGGGGGCCAACAGATACGCAGTATTTT
CDR3aa: CASSLAGGPTDTQYF

abundance: NA
d_gene: NA
v_gene: TRBV30
j_gene: TRBJ2-3
CDR3nt: TGTGCCTGGAGTGAAAACACAGATACGCAGTATTTT
CDR3aa: CAWSENTDTQYF

abundance: NA
d_gene: TRBD2
v_gene: TRBV13
j_gene: TRBJ2-7
CDR3nt: TGTGCCAGCAGCTTGACTAGCGGGGCCTACGAGCAGTACTTC
CDR3aa: CASSLTSGAYEQYF

abundance: NA
d_gene: TRBD2
v_gene: TRBV11-3
j_gene: TRBJ2-1
CDR3nt: TGTGCCAGCGGTTCCGGGACTAGCGGGCACAATGAGCAGTTCTTC
CDR3aa: CASGSGTSGHNEQFF

abundance: NA
d_gene: TRBD2
v_gene: TRBV4-2
j_gene: TRBJ2-5
CDR3nt: TGTGCCAGCAGCCAAGTGGTAGCGGGGGGCCAAGAGACCCAGTACTTC
CDR3aa: CASSQVVAGGQETQYF

abundance: once
d_gene: NA
v_gene: TRBV25-1
j_gene: TRBJ2-7
CDR3nt: TGTGCCAGCAGTGTGGACTGGCCCACCTACGAGCAGTACTTC
CDR3aa: CASSVDWPTYEQYF

abundance: NA
d_gene: TRBD2
v_gene: TRBV7-3
j_gene: TRBJ2-3
CDR3nt: TGTGCCAGCAGCTTGACTAGCGGGACCACAGATACGCAGTATTTT
CDR3aa: CASSLTSGTTDTQYF

abundance: NA
d_gene: TRBD2
v_gene: TRBV18
j_gene: TRBJ2-5
CDR3nt: TGTGCCAGCTCAATATCCGGGACTAGCCAAGAGACCCAGTACTTC
CDR3aa: CASSISGTSQETQYF

abundance: few
d_gene: TRBD2
v_gene: TRBV9
j_gene: TRBJ2-5
CDR3nt: TGTGCCAGCAGCGTAGCCAGCGGGGGGGGAGAGACCCAGTACTTC
CDR3aa: CASSVASGGGETQYF

abundance: NA
d_gene: NA
v_gene: TRBV27
j_gene: TRBJ1-1
CDR3nt: TGTGCCAGCAGTTTACAGACGAACACTGAAGCTTTCTTT
CDR3aa: CASSLQTNTEAFF

abundance: once
d_gene: TRBD2
v_gene: TRBV6-1
j_gene: TRBJ2-3
CDR3nt: TGTGCCAGCAGTGAAGCGCTAGCGGGGGCAGATACGCAGTATTTT
CDR3aa: CASSEALAGADTQYF

abundance: NA
d_gene: NA
v_gene: TRBV13
j_gene: TRBJ1-5
CDR3nt: TGTGCCAGCAGCTTAGGCTTCAGGGGAAGGCAGCCCCAGCATTTT
CDR3aa: CASSLGFRGRQPQHF

abundance: NA
d_gene: TRBD2
v_gene: TRBV7-9
j_gene: TRBJ2-3
CDR3nt: TGTGCCAGCAGCTTAGAGGGGGGAAGCGGGAGAACAGATACGCAGTATTTT
CDR3aa: CASSLEGGSGRTDTQYF

abundance: NA
d_gene: NA
v_gene: TRBV4-3
j_gene: TRBJ2-1
CDR3nt: TGCGCCAGCAGCCCCGGACTATCCTACAATGAGCAGTTCTTC
CDR3aa: CASSPGLSYNEQFF

abundance: NA
d_gene: TRBD2
v_gene: TRBV11-2
j_gene: TRBJ2-1
CDR3nt: TGTGCCAGCAGCTTAGGACTAGCGGGGTACAATGAGCAGTTCTTC
CDR3aa: CASSLGLAGYNEQFF

abundance: NA
d_gene: NA
v_gene: TRBV7-9
j_gene: TRBJ2-3
CDR3nt: TGTGCCAGCAGCCAGACACATACGCAGTATTTT
CDR3aa: CASSQTHTQYF

abundance: NA
d_gene: NA
v_gene: TRBV4-1
j_gene: TRBJ2-2
CDR3nt: TGCGCCAGCAGCCACCCCACCCAGGGCACCGGGGAGCTGTTTTTT
CDR3aa: CASSHPTQGTGELFF

abundance: NA
d_gene: NA
v_gene: TRBV27
j_gene: TRBJ2-2
CDR3nt: TGTGCCAGCAGTTTATGGGGGGCCGGGGAGCTGTTTTTT
CDR3aa: CASSLWGAGELFF

abundance: NA
d_gene: NA
v_gene: TRBV5-1
j_gene: TRBJ1-2
CDR3nt: TGCGCCAGCAGCTTGGGAAACTATGGCTACACCTTC
CDR3aa: CASSLGNYGYTF

abundance: NA
d_gene: NA
v_gene: TRBV21-1
j_gene: TRBJ2-2
CDR3nt: TGTGCCAGCAGCAGGGTGAACCCCGGGGAGCTGTTTTTT
CDR3aa: CASSRVNPGELFF

abundance: NA
d_gene: NA
v_gene: TRBV4-1
j_gene: TRBJ2-3
CDR3nt: TGCGCCAGCAGCCAAGGGCCCAGCGGCGGGGCAGATACGCAGTATTTT
CDR3aa: CASSQGPSGGADTQYF

abundance: NA
d_gene: NA
v_gene: TRBV5-6
j_gene: TRBJ1-2
CDR3nt: TGTGCCAGCAGCTTGGGGGGCTATGGCTACACCTTC
CDR3aa: CASSLGGYGYTF

abundance: few
d_gene: TRBD2
v_gene: TRBV14
j_gene: TRBJ2-1
CDR3nt: TGTGCCAGCAGCCAAGTACGGGAGGGGATTTACAATGAGCAGTTCTTC
CDR3aa: CASSQVREGIYNEQFF

abundance: NA
d_gene: NA
v_gene: TRBV29-1
j_gene: TRBJ2-3
CDR3nt: TGCAGCGCTTCTCTCGCTGGCTGGCAGTATTTT
CDR3aa: CSASLAGWQYF

abundance: NA
d_gene: NA
v_gene: TRBV13
j_gene: TRBJ2-4
CDR3nt: TGTGCCAGCAGCTTACGGGGGACAAGTGAATGGAGGCAGGAAAACATTCAGTACTTC
CDR3aa: CASSLRGTSEWRQENIQYF

abundance: NA
d_gene: TRBD1
v_gene: TRBV10-2
j_gene: TRBJ1-1
CDR3nt: TGCGCCAGCAGAACAGGGGGCGATAACACTGAAGCTTTCTTT
CDR3aa: CASRTGGDNTEAFF